One TCR beta chain is described in this entry. Its recognized antigen is unknown. Within one base of it there is no much larger clone, and no base qualities were kept. This sample was taken from a study of CD8+ T cells in alopecia areata (dated by TCRdb to the late 2010s). For the wider study: The treated patients took part in an open-label pilot trial in which moderate-to-severe alopecia areata was treated with oral tofacitinib at 5 to 10 mg twice daily. Patients stayed on tofacitinib for 6 to 18 months and then had 6 months of follow-up off drug so that delayed response and recurrence could be assessed. Disease severity in treated patients was measured with the SALT score, which quantifies the percentage of affected scalp surface area. The study used high-throughput TCRbeta sequencing to examine T cell clonal expansion in alopecia areata, in both the C3H/HeJ mouse model and human patients. In humans, TCRbeta sequencing was performed on scalp tissue and on sorted CD4+ and CD8+ peripheral blood T cells from healthy controls and from patients with patchy or totalis/universalis alopecia areata. Patients on tofacitinib were biopsied at baseline and after 4 and 24 weeks of treatment, and several of the patients also had a later scalp biopsy. Clonality in the scalp was compared among normal scalp (n=4), patchy alopecia areata scalp (n=8), and alopecia totalis/universalis scalp (n=8). RNA was extracted with the PAXgene miRNA kit for fixed scalp, the miRNeasy kit for PBMCs, and the RNeasy kit for mouse skin. Amplification of TCRbeta CDR3 regions was done by immunoSEQ multiplex PCR using 35 Vbeta forward primers and 13 Jbeta reverse primers.

Points the paper makes about the study in general: TCR sequences shared between patients were less clear than in mice, possibly partly because of HLA diversity in the patient population. Lesional scalp, especially in alopecia totalis/universalis, showed higher clonality and more expanded CD8+ clones than normal scalp, suggesting antigenic drive. Scalp clonality and the number of expanded CD8+ clones among the top 100 scalp clones were significantly decreased by tofacitinib. Because the treated cohort was small and had only one nonresponder, larger studies are needed to examine links between baseline CD8+ expansion and response. During tofacitinib treatment, many expanded lesional clones remained in scalp and blood, and this persistence may partly explain relapse after treatment is stopped. Unlike mouse skin, where gammadelta T cells dominate, normal human skin contains resident alphabeta T cells that get sequenced too, which complicates analysis of the scalp TCR repertoire.

The sample's treatment or condition label, decoded: oral pan-JAK inhibitor, 5-10 mg twice daily. Lesional scalp punch biopsies and peripheral blood were collected from alopecia areata patients. PBMCs were isolated by density centrifugation and stained for CD3, CD4 and CD8, and CD4+ and CD8+ T cells were sorted on a FACSAria. Libraries were built with the immunoSEQ multiplex PCR assay. For TCR sequencing, RNA was extracted from every sample and reverse transcribed into cDNA to serve as template. SuperScript III was used to make first-strand cDNA, primed with a 2:1 mix of oligo-dT and random hexamers. A synthetic immune receptor repertoire was used to measure amplification bias, and any remaining bias was corrected computationally. For the original study's pipeline: Raw reads were preprocessed to remove errors, and CDR3 was defined by IMGT conventions from the conserved cysteine to phenylalanine. Clonality was computed by normalizing Shannon entropy by log2 of the number of productive unique TCRs and subtracting the result from 1. Whether scalp clones were CD4 or CD8 was inferred by matching scalp TCRbeta sequences against CD4 and CD8 repertoires sorted from blood. TCRdb limited this immuneACCESS table to in-frame rearrangements with V and J called. A share of clones is missing; checked studies link under half to unresolved V genes, and the rest is unexplained. Clone size and V and J calls were adopted from that table, with D and trimming inferred from the DNA. Counted in this sample were hundreds of thousands of clones; roughly three fifths of them appeared once. In total, the top ten clones hold roughly 1.2% of the sample.

The CDR3 goes from the cysteine to the phenylalanine over 14 residues. The retained sequence is limited to the CDR3, 42 bases, with the frame set at the first base. CDR1 and CDR2 were assigned from the germline V gene (reference sequence) as SGHNT and YYREEE. V is reduced by 4 bases and J by 7 bases, leaving a spacing of 17 bases between them. This receptor chain uses TRBV5-4 and TRBJ1-2; matching of 6 bases hints at TRBD1 as the D gene. The sample here was CD4+ T cells sorted from blood, taken at roughly week 45, from a patient treated with tofacitinib. The TCR comes from a human donor with alopecia areata. The nucleotide sequence is given as TGTGCCAGCAGCCTCGTCGGGGGGCGAGGTGGCTACACCTTC. The translation is CASSLVGGRGGYTF.